This T cell receptor (beta chain) was captured by sequencing in a study of naive and memory T cell subsets. General study points: Over 85% of naive TCR sequences appeared only once, unlike memory subsets.

CMV status came from CD4+ T cell IFNgamma after overnight CMV lysate stimulation of fresh PBMCs. An equimolar mix of two oligonucleotides served as the beta constant-region primer for TRBC1 and TRBC2. Nested alpha and beta constant-region primers with the SP2 primer drove four PCR rounds on ligated cDNA. Each CDR3 protein gets one entry after TCRdb re-called the UMI-ligation and nested PCR reads with MiXCR. The sample includes 130,000 to 150,000 distinct CDR3 sequences, over 15% of them seen just once. Germline assignment: CDR1 MNHNS and CDR2 SASEGT. V lost 1 base to trimming and J lost 0 bases, with 16 bases between them. The CDR3 consists of 18 residues. Regarding this clonotype: Its specificity is unknown.

The source of this sequence is a human donor in good health. Input material: naive CD4+ T cells from blood. This chain links TRBV6-1 with TRBJ1-5, with unresolved D. CDR3 nucleotide sequence: TGTGCCAGCAGTGAAGTGGCTGATACAGTGTTTAGCAATCAGCCCCAGCATTTT. This codes for CASSEVADTVFSNQPQHF.